Included here is one T cell receptor (beta chain) sequence, with context. The data stem from a study of blood T cell repertoires in COVID-19. Study as a whole: T cells, B-cell-depleted T cells, or PBMCs supplied cDNA or gDNA.

As handled by the study authors: It was from reference gene primer amplification that nucleated cell counts were estimated. Profiling relied on immunoSEQ multiplex PCR, and the TCRdb table lists in-frame clones only, not all of them. V, J and clone size are those of that table, while D and trimming were read from the DNA. The repertoire holds about 310,000 clones, about 90% seen once, with approximately 8% in the top ten. V lost 4 bases to trimming and J lost 1 base; unmatched junction nucleotides: 4. CDR3 length: 15 residues. Germline CDR1 is PRHDT and CDR2 is FYEKMQ (reference sequence). The origin of this receptor is a woman aged 50 to 60 who had recovered from COVID-19. The J gene is TRBJ1-2, the V gene TRBV13, with TRBD1 identical over 9 bases. The sample was peripheral blood. CDR3 sequence (DNA): TGTGCCAGCAGCTCCGGGACAGGGTTTAACTATGGCTACACCTTC. Translated, it gives CASSSGTGFNYGYTF.